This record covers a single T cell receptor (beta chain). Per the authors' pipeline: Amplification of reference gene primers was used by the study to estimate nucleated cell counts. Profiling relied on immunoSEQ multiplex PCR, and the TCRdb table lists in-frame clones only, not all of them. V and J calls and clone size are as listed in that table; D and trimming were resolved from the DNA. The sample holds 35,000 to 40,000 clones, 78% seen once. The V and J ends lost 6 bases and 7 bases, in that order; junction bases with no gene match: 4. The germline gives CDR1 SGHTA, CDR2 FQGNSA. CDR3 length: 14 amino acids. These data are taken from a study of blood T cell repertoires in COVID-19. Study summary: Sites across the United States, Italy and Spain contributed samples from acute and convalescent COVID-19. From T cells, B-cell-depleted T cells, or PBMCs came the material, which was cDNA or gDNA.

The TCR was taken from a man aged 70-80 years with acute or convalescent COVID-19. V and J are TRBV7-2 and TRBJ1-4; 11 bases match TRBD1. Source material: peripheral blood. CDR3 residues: CASSRGQGGEKLFF. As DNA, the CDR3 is TGTGCCAGCAGTCGGGGACAGGGGGGTGAAAAACTGTTTTTT.